Below, 26 T cell receptor beta chains from the same sample are listed, as sequenced in a study of cytomegalovirus exposure and HLA in healthy donors. This PCR relied on a set of 60 Vbeta primers and 13 Jbeta primers. Here immunoSEQ multiplex PCR was the method, and the copy in TCRdb shows in-frame clones only, minus some. Among approximately 120,000 clones listed, under 90% were seen once. The sequenced sample consisted of PBMCs. These receptors were collected from a woman in her twenties or thirties in good health and CMV-seronegative.

The J gene is TRBJ1-2, the V gene TRBV10-3, with D uncertain. The CDR3 runs to 14 residues. Germline V lookup: CDR1 ENHRY, CDR2 SYGVKD. Trimming took off 2 bases at V and 0 bases at J, with 7 bases between the two ends. The CDR3 loop reads CAISEPGTNYGYTF. In nucleotides, the CDR3 is TGTGCCATCAGTGAGCCGGGGACTAACTATGGCTACACCTTC.

This sequence joins TRBV28 and TRBJ1-5; 10 nucleotides agree with TRBD1. Germline assignment: CDR1 MDHEN and CDR2 SYDVKM. J lost 2 bases, V lost 4 bases, and 5 bases had no gene match. The length of the CDR3 is 16 residues. The CDR3 protein is CASSSGQGVGNQPQHF. In DNA form, the CDR3 reads TGTGCCAGCAGTTCCGGACAGGGGGTTGGCAATCAGCCCCAGCATTTT.

CDR3 loop: CASSATWDSSYNEQFF. The CDR3 bases are TGTGCCAGCAGTGCAACCTGGGACAGCTCCTACAATGAGCAGTTCTTC. The chain carries TRBV6-1 and TRBJ2-1; 7 nucleotides line up with TRBD1. The germline V gene has CDR1 MNHNS and CDR2 SASEGT. The CDR3 totals 16 residues. V gave up 4 bases and J gave up 0 bases; unmatched junction bases: 6.

V and J are TRBV11-3 and TRBJ2-5; 9 bases line up with TRBD1. V shed 5 bases, J shed 2 bases, and the junction held 6 bases outside the gene matches. Per the germline V gene, CDR1 is SGHNT and CDR2 is YENEEA. The CDR3 is 15 residues long. The CDR3 here is CASSKDRGRQETQYF. In nucleotides, the CDR3 is TGTGCCAGCAGCAAGGACAGGGGCCGACAAGAGACCCAGTACTTC.

The chain recombines TRBV19 with TRBJ1-5, with D perhaps TRBD1 (5 bases). Deletions cut 3 bases from V and 5 bases from J, with 14 bases between. Germline V gene sequence: CDR1 LNHDA, CDR2 SQIVND (reference sequence). CDR3 length equals 15 residues. CDR3 protein: CASSIRTNRDQPQHF. The CDR3 DNA is TGTGCCAGTAGTATCCGGACAAATAGAGATCAGCCCCAGCATTTT.

This chain uses TRBV5-4 with TRBJ2-7; D perhaps matches TRBD2 (6 bases). The CDR3 consists of 15 residues. V gave up 4 bases and J gave up 0 bases, with 14 bases separating them. Per the germline V gene, CDR1 is SGHNT and CDR2 is YYREEE (reference sequence). The CDR3 DNA sequence: TGTGCCAGCAGCCCCGGGACTCATAACTCCTACGAGCAGTACTTC. Its translation: CASSPGTHNSYEQYF.

This chain uses TRBV28 with TRBJ1-4; D may be TRBD1 (5 bases). This CDR3 spans 17 amino acids. CDR1 is MDHEN and CDR2 is SYDVKM in the germline V gene. Trimming took off 5 bases at V and 8 bases at J, with 24 bases between the two ends. CDR3 coding DNA: TGTGCCAGCAGTCAACCCCGAGGGGTGGGGGGGGTCGAAAAACTGTTTTTT. This sequence encodes CASSQPRGVGGVEKLFF. The whole variable domain, remainder taken from reference TRBV28 and TRBJ1-4, is DVKVTQSSRYLVKRTGEKVFLECVQDMDHENMFWYRQDPGLGLRLIYFSYDVKMKEKGDIPEGYSVSREKKERFSLILESASTNQTSMYLCASSQPRGVGGVEKLFFGSGTQLSVL.

Comment on this clone: In the same sample, other DNA sequences code for this CDR3. The rearrangement uses TRBV9 and TRBJ2-7; the match to TRBD2 covers 13 bases. Germline V gives CDR1 SGDLS, CDR2 YYNGEE. V shed 3 bases, J shed 3 bases, and the junction held 3 bases outside the gene matches. The CDR3 contains 15 residues. Written as DNA, the CDR3 is TGTGCCAGCAGCGGGGGGACTAGCGGGATCTACGAGCAGTACTTC. This codes for CASSGGTSGIYEQYF.

For this clone: This same CDR3 is encoded by further DNA sequences in the sample. The rearrangement uses TRBV5-1 and TRBJ2-3; weak D call: TRBD2 (6 bases). The CDR3 extends over 14 amino acids. Trimming cost V 0 bases and J 1 base, with 6 bases left between them. Germline V gene lookup returns CDR1 SGHRS and CDR2 YFSETQ. The CDR3 DNA reads as TGCGCCAGCAGCTTGGGCGGGGGCACAGATACGCAGTATTTT. Amino acids: CASSLGGGTDTQYF.

This chain joins TRBV28 and TRBJ2-1; unclear D gene. This CDR3 contains 12 residues. Trimming shortened V by 1 base and J by 9 bases, and 7 bases separated the two germline ends. Per the germline V gene, CDR1 is MDHEN and CDR2 is SYDVKM. CDR3 DNA: TGTGCCAGCAGTTTATCCCTCCCTGAGCAGTTCTTC. This codes for CASSLSLPEQFF.

The V gene is TRBV18, the J gene TRBJ1-5; 7 bases map to TRBD1. J lost 2 bases, V lost 6 bases, and 7 bases had no gene match. In germline, CDR1 is KGHSH, CDR2 LQKENI. There are 15 residues in the CDR3. CDR3: CASSPTGIGNQPQHF. CDR3 DNA sequence: TGTGCCAGCTCCCCGACAGGGATCGGCAATCAGCCCCAGCATTTT.

There are a few counts of this clone. This chain joins TRBV18 and TRBJ2-5, with no clear D. The ends were cut back, 6 bases at V and 5 bases at J, with 4 bases in the middle. This CDR3 contains 10 residues. Looked up from germline, CDR1 is KGHSH and CDR2 is LQKENI. Written as DNA, the CDR3 is TGTGCCAGCTCGGAGGAGACCCAGTACTTC. It codes for CASSEETQYF.

This rearrangement joins TRBV19 to TRBJ2-2, with TRBD2 matching over 9 bases. Trimming took 7 bases from V and 5 from J; bases not matched to a gene: 5. The CDR3 totals 14 residues. Germline V CDR1 and CDR2: LNHDA, SQIVND (reference sequence). The CDR3 region is CASTSGTGTGELFF. The DNA for the CDR3 is TGTGCCAGTACTAGCGGGACTGGTACCGGGGAGCTGTTTTTT.

This chain uses TRBV28 with TRBJ2-1, with 10 bases that match TRBD2. Germline V lookup: CDR1 MDHEN, CDR2 SYDVKM. J was trimmed by 6 bases and V by 10 bases; bases with no gene match: 21. This CDR3 contains 18 residues. CDR3 nucleotide sequence: TGTGCCACCCTCGGCAGAGCAGCAGTAGCGGGAGGACGCAATGAGCAGTTCTTC. This gives the protein CATLGRAAVAGGRNEQFF.

This chain links TRBV28 with TRBJ2-3; no reliable D call. Germline V gene sequence: CDR1 MDHEN, CDR2 SYDVKM. The CDR3 has 12 amino acids. V lost 2 bases, J lost 7 bases, and 7 bases lay in between. The CDR3 sequence: CASSLPQNTQYF. The CDR3 DNA reads as TGTGCCAGCAGTTTACCCCAGAATACGCAGTATTTT.

The chain employs TRBV11-3 and TRBJ2-1, with TRBD2 identical over 9 bases. V lost 5 bases to trimming and J lost 5 bases; unmatched junction nucleotides: 13. From germline, CDR1 is SGHNT and CDR2 YENEEA. The CDR3 is made up of 17 amino acids. As DNA, the CDR3 is TGTGCCAGCAGCCCCCGATATAGCGGGAGCACGCACAATGAGCAGTTCTTC. This translates into CASSPRYSGSTHNEQFF.

The J gene is TRBJ2-7, the V gene TRBV6-1; TRBD2 agrees at 9 bases. J lost 4 bases, V lost 10 bases, and 8 bases had no gene match. This CDR3 contains 13 residues. Germline V gene lookup returns CDR1 MNHNS and CDR2 SASEGT. CDR3 sequence: CATAGGTLYEQYF. The CDR3, as DNA: TGTGCCACCGCGGGGGGGACATTATACGAGCAGTACTTC.

This clone was recorded only once. The chain carries TRBV7-9 and TRBJ1-5, with TRBD1 as a possible D gene (5 bases). V was trimmed by 3 bases and J by 3 bases, leaving 9 bases between them. CDR1 SEHNR and CDR2 FQNEAQ come from the germline V gene (reference sequence). CDR3 length: 14 amino acids. The DNA of the CDR3 is TGTGCCAGCAGCTTCGGGGGTACCAATCAGCCCCAGCATTTT. Translated: CASSFGGTNQPQHF.

This clone was observed once. V gene TRBV19 combines with J gene TRBJ1-5; TRBD1 might be the D (5 bases). The germline CDR1 and CDR2 sequences are LNHDA and SQIVND (reference sequence). CDR3 size: 14 residues. Trimming removed 10 bases at V and 1 base at J, with 14 bases between. In DNA form, the CDR3 reads TGTGCCACCTCCGGGCGACAGAGCAATCAGCCCCAGCATTTT. It codes for CATSGRQSNQPQHF. The full variable domain, completed using reference TRBV19 and TRBJ1-5, is DGGITQSPKYLFRKEGQNVTLSCEQNLNHDAMYWYRQDPGQGLRLIYYSQIVNDFQKGDIAEGYSVSREKKESFPLTVTSAQKNPTAFYLCATSGRQSNQPQHFGDGTRLSIL.

This clone was recorded only once. This sequence joins TRBV6-1 and TRBJ2-2; the match to TRBD1 covers 8 bases. This CDR3 comprises 15 residues. V lost 8 bases to trimming and J lost 5 bases; unmatched junction nucleotides: 10. Germline lookup yields CDR1 MNHNS and CDR2 SASEGT. The CDR3 reads CASSKGDRPTGELFF. The CDR3 coding sequence is TGTGCCAGCTCTAAAGGGGACAGGCCTACCGGGGAGCTGTTTTTT.

About this clone itself: The junction does not match germline at one end; this may be a read error. The chain employs TRBV11-2 and TRBJ2-2; D might be TRBD1 (5 bases). Germline V lookup: CDR1 SGHAT, CDR2 FQNNGV. This CDR3 region has 11 residues. CDR3 nucleotide sequence: TGTGCCAACAGCAGACAGGGGGAGCTGTTTTTT. It translates to CANSRQGELFF.

This clone appeared once. The gene calls are TRBV27 and TRBJ2-1, with 11 bases identical to TRBD1. The trim removed 2 bases at V and 6 bases at J, leaving 3 bases unmatched. Germline CDR1 and CDR2: MNHEY and SMNVEV (reference sequence). The CDR3 is 15 residues long. CDR3 amino acids: CASSLGTGGGNEQFF. CDR3 in DNA: TGTGCCAGCAGTTTAGGGACAGGGGGTGGCAATGAGCAGTTCTTC.

This chain connects TRBV5-6 to TRBJ2-3, with a weak D call TRBD1 (6 bases). This CDR3 has 15 residues. Germline V gives CDR1 SGHDT, CDR2 YYEEEE. The V end lost 5 bases, the J end lost 5 bases, and 18 bases lay between the germline ends. The CDR3 protein is CASRARDKKIDTQYF. The CDR3 DNA sequence: TGTGCCAGCAGAGCCCGGGACAAAAAGATAGATACGCAGTATTTT.

V and J are TRBV23-1 and TRBJ2-7; 8 nucleotides line up with TRBD1. TRBV23-1 is identified as an open reading frame with a role that is uncertain. V shed 0 bases and J 3 bases; nucleotides not matched to a gene: 7. The CDR3 covers 16 residues. CDR3 nucleotides: TGCGCCAGCAGTCAATCCACAGGGGGAGGCTACTACGAGCAGTACTTC. This translates into CASSQSTGGGYYEQYF.

A single count supports this clone. The gene calls are TRBV11-2 and TRBJ1-5; D might be TRBD1 (5 bases). Germline V gene sequence: CDR1 SGHAT, CDR2 FQNNGV. The V and J ends lost 1 base and 6 bases respectively, with 7 bases between them. The CDR3 totals 13 residues. The CDR3 loop reads CASSLGGLQPQHF. The DNA for the CDR3 is TGTGCCAGCAGCTTAGGGGGCCTTCAGCCCCAGCATTTT.

This rearrangement joins TRBV5-1 to TRBJ1-1, with D possibly matching TRBD1 (5 bases). This CDR3 has 12 amino acids. The V gene's germline CDR1 is SGHRS and CDR2 YFSETQ. V lost 0 bases and J 12 bases, leaving 12 bases between the germline ends. The CDR3 nucleotides are TGCGCCAGCAGCTTGGGGGCAGGGTTAACTTTCTTT. This encodes CASSLGAGLTFF.